This T cell receptor (beta chain) was found in a study of cytomegalovirus exposure and HLA in healthy donors. Regarding this clone: Its antigen is not identified.

The study ran its PCR with 60 Vbeta and 13 Jbeta primers. Assay: immunoSEQ multiplex PCR; the TCRdb copy retains only in-frame clones and omits some. The sample yields approximately 180,000 clones, roughly 80% seen once. General study findings and limits: The study designated roughly 160 TCR beta chains cytomegalovirus-associated.

Sequenced: PBMCs. This receptor was identified in a young man in good health and CMV-seropositive.

The CDR3 here is CASSSPNRDKQYF. CDR3 DNA: TGTGCCAGCAGCTCTCCAAACCGGGACAAGCAGTACTTC. The chain joins TRBV7-2 to TRBJ2-7; D might be TRBD1 (6 bases). The CDR3 consists of 13 residues. V lost 4 bases and J 8 bases, leaving 15 bases between the germline ends. Germline V gives CDR1 SGHTA, CDR2 FQGNSA.